A single sample is the source of the 30 T cell receptor beta chains below, sequenced in a study of blood T cell repertoires in COVID-19 (dated by TCRdb to 2020 to 2021). To prepare the library, the immunoSEQ multiplex PCR assay was applied. Drawn from immuneACCESS, this table holds only the in-frame rearrangements with V and J called that TCRdb kept. Clones are partly lost; checked studies trace under half to an unresolved V gene and leave the rest unexplained. The sample includes about 100,000 clones, with 80% to 95% observed a single time. 0.97% of the sample lies in the top ten. Sequenced material: peripheral blood. The source is a man in his fifties or sixties with acute or convalescent COVID-19.

The chain combines TRBV18 with TRBJ2-7, with 10 bases lining up with TRBD2. Germline V gene lookup returns CDR1 KGHSH and CDR2 LQKENI. This CDR3 comprises 18 residues. J gave up 5 bases and V 0 bases, and 13 bases lay outside the gene matches. The CDR3 bases are TGTGCCAGCTCACCACCTCCTAGCGGGAGCCCACACAACGACGAGCAGTACTTC. Amino acid sequence: CASSPPPSGSPHNDEQYF.

The chain links TRBV28 to TRBJ1-6, with D unresolved. CDR1 MDHEN and CDR2 SYDVKM come from the germline V gene. The CDR3 totals 13 residues. Trimming shortened V by 6 bases and J by 10 bases, and 13 bases separated the two germline ends. The CDR3 bases are TGTGCCAGCAGACCGGGGTTAGGGTCACCCCTCCACTTT. Its protein is CASRPGLGSPLHF. Looking up the rest from reference TRBV28 and TRBJ1-6 gives the full variable domain: DVKVTQSSRYLVKRTGEKVFLECVQDMDHENMFWYRQDPGLGLRLIYFSYDVKMKEKGDIPEGYSVSREKKERFSLILESASTNQTSMYLCASRPGLGSPLHFGNGTRLTVT.

V is TRBV27 and J is TRBJ2-2, with D perhaps matching TRBD1 (7 bases). Germline-derived CDR1 and CDR2 are MNHEY and SMNVEV (reference sequence). The CDR3 has 16 amino acids. Trimming took off 3 bases at V and 0 bases at J, with 11 bases between the two ends. The DNA of the CDR3 is TGTGCCAGCAGTTTGGGGGGACAGCCGAACACCGGGGAGCTGTTTTTT. The encoded protein is CASSLGGQPNTGELFF.

This rearrangement joins TRBV20-1 to TRBJ1-1, with D uncertain. CDR3 length equals 13 residues. Germline V gives CDR1 DFQATT, CDR2 SNEGSKA (reference sequence). The ends were cut back, 3 bases at V and 4 bases at J, with 12 bases in the middle. CDR3 sequence (DNA): TGCAGTGCTAGTAAGAACAGTCCCACTGAAGCTTTCTTT. Its protein product is CSASKNSPTEAFF.

This sequence joins TRBV9 and TRBJ2-7; D remains ambiguous. Per germline, CDR1 SGDLS and CDR2 YYNGEE. The CDR3 spans 14 residues. V shed 0 bases and J shed 2 bases, with 9 bases lying between them. The CDR3 here is CASSVGQAPYEQYF. DNA of the CDR3: TGTGCCAGCAGCGTAGGTCAAGCACCCTACGAGCAGTACTTC.

This chain uses TRBV19 with TRBJ2-5; 9 nucleotides line up with TRBD1. V dropped 5 bases and J dropped 0; count of bases not matched to a gene: 7. The CDR3 is made up of 16 amino acids. The germline V gene has CDR1 LNHDA and CDR2 SQIVND (reference sequence). In DNA form, the CDR3 reads TGTGCCAGTAGTCTTCCCGGGACAGGGAACCAAGAGACCCAGTACTTC. This codes for CASSLPGTGNQETQYF.

V usage is TRBV28 and J usage is TRBJ1-4, with TRBD1 as a possible D gene (6 bases). V lost 2 bases to trimming and J lost 0 bases, with 7 bases between them. Germline lookup yields CDR1 MDHEN and CDR2 SYDVKM. The CDR3 is made up of 15 amino acids. The CDR3 DNA follows: TGTGCCAGCAGTTTAGGGGGCGCAACTAATGAAAAACTGTTTTTT. Its protein product is CASSLGGATNEKLFF.

The J gene is TRBJ2-3, the V gene TRBV7-2, with a weak D call TRBD1 (6 bases). Per germline, CDR1 SGHTA and CDR2 FQGNSA. V shed 1 base and J shed 6 bases, with 8 bases lying between them. CDR3 length: 13 residues. CDR3 DNA: TGTGCCAGCAGCTTAGGCAGGGGCGATACGCAGTATTTT. Encoded protein: CASSLGRGDTQYF.

The chain couples TRBV4-1 to TRBJ1-3, with TRBD1 as a possible D gene (6 bases). V gave up 1 base and J gave up 0 bases, with 19 bases separating them. Germline CDR1 reads MGHRA; CDR2 reads YSYEKL. The CDR3 consists of 19 residues. The CDR3 sequence is CASSQVRGAGENSGNTIYF. CDR3 sequence (DNA): TGCGCCAGCAGCCAAGTCCGGGGGGCAGGGGAAAACTCTGGAAACACCATATATTTT.

The chain is built from TRBV7-9 and TRBJ1-4; 8 bases align to TRBD1. Trimming cost V 4 bases and J 5 bases; bases outside gene matches: 9. The germline CDR1 and CDR2 sequences are SEHNR and FQNEAQ (reference sequence). The CDR3 contains 16 residues. The CDR3 DNA follows: TGTGCCAGCAGCTCAGGACAGGGACAAACGAATGAAAAACTGTTTTTT. Its translation: CASSSGQGQTNEKLFF.

The gene calls are TRBV9 and TRBJ1-2; 8 nucleotides agree with TRBD1. The CDR3 extends over 16 amino acids. Germline loops: CDR1 SGDLS, CDR2 YYNGEE. The V and J ends lost 0 bases and 4 bases, in that order; junction bases with no gene match: 8. The CDR3 loop reads CASSVAPDRAAYGYTF. CDR3 in DNA: TGTGCCAGCAGCGTAGCCCCGGACAGGGCGGCCTATGGCTACACCTTC. The full variable domain, in which reference TRBV9 and TRBJ1-2 provide the parts outside the CDR3, is DSGVTQTPKHLITATGQRVTLRCSPRSGDLSVYWYQQSLDQGLQFLIQYYNGEERAKGNILERFSAQQFPDLHSELNLSSLELGDSALYFCASSVAPDRAAYGYTFGSGTRLTVV.

The chain links TRBV5-4 to TRBJ2-7, with 8 bases aligning to TRBD2. CDR1 and CDR2 from the germline V gene are SGHNT and YYREEE (reference sequence). V lost 4 bases and J lost 6; bases outside the gene matches: 15. The CDR3 is made up of 16 amino acids. CDR3 sequence (DNA): TGTGCCAGCAGCCGGGGACTAGATTCCCAGGGCTTCGAGCAGTACGTC. This codes for CASSRGLDSQGFEQYV.

The chain recombines TRBV6-5 with TRBJ2-7; tentatively, D is TRBD2 (6 bases). The length of the CDR3 is 14 residues. V lost 5 bases to trimming and J lost 3 bases, with 14 bases between them. CDR1 is MNHEY, CDR2 SVGAGI, per germline. The CDR3 sequence is CASSLEGTFYEQYV. CDR3 in DNA: TGTGCCAGCAGTCTCGAAGGGACTTTCTACGAGCAGTACGTC.

The CDR3 DNA reads as TGTGCCAGCAGTTTTTTACAGGCTCAAGGAGGGAGTCAGCCCCAGCATTTT. Translated: CASSFLQAQGGSQPQHF. V is TRBV28 and J is TRBJ1-5; D is possibly TRBD1 (5 bases). Germline assignment: CDR1 MDHEN and CDR2 SYDVKM. The CDR3 is 17 residues long. V shed 3 bases and J shed 6 bases, with 21 bases lying between them.

The rearrangement links TRBV3-1 (or the pseudogene TRBV3-2) to TRBJ2-5; TRBD2 agrees at 7 bases. This CDR3 has 13 amino acids. CDR1 is LGHDT, CDR2 YNNKEL, per germline (reference sequence). V lost 10 bases, J lost 5 bases, and 10 bases stayed unmatched. The CDR3 region is CATRSAGAETQYF. The CDR3 DNA reads as TGTGCCACCCGATCGGCGGGAGCCGAGACCCAGTACTTC.

The rearrangement uses TRBV10-3 and TRBJ1-6; D is uncertain. This CDR3 has 14 amino acids. V was trimmed by 2 bases and J by 6 bases, leaving 8 bases between them. CDR1 and CDR2 (germline): ENHRY, SYGVKD. This CDR3 is CAISEGPFNSPLHF. The CDR3 DNA sequence: TGTGCCATCAGTGAGGGCCCTTTTAATTCACCCCTCCACTTT.

The chain joins TRBV25-1 to TRBJ1-1; D is uncertain. The CDR3 has 14 amino acids. Germline CDR1 and CDR2: MGHDK and SYGVNS. Trimming pared 2 bases from V and 0 bases from J, leaving 7 bases between. For the CDR3, the DNA is TGTGCCAGCAGTGAAGCGGATATGAACACTGAAGCTTTCTTT. Its translation: CASSEADMNTEAFF.

This clone was seen once. This chain uses TRBV5-1 with TRBJ2-7; 10 positions agree with TRBD1. The germline CDR1 and CDR2 sequences are SGHRS and YFSETQ. The CDR3 has 14 residues. Trimming cost V 4 bases and J 3 bases; bases outside gene matches: 4. CDR3 residues: CASSARTGGYEQYF. CDR3 DNA: TGCGCCAGCAGCGCCAGGACAGGGGGCTACGAGCAGTACTTC.

The V and J genes are TRBV12-5 and TRBJ1-1; 9 positions agree with TRBD1. V lost 6 bases and J lost 6; bases outside the gene matches: 8. Germline V gene sequence: CDR1 LGHNT, CDR2 FRNRAP. The CDR3 covers 14 residues. The CDR3 nucleotides are TGTGCTAGTGGGTGGGACAGGGAGGTTGCTGAAGCTTTCTTT. Protein product: CASGWDREVAEAFF.

The chain is built from TRBV11-2 and TRBJ1-1; D possibly corresponds to TRBD1 (5 bases). Germline assignment: CDR1 SGHAT and CDR2 FQNNGV. With 5 bases removed from V and 3 bases from J, the gap between germline ends came to 10 bases. The CDR3 spans 13 residues. The CDR3, as DNA: TGTGCCAGCAGCCATTCGACAGACACTGAAGCTTTCTTT. Translating gives CASSHSTDTEAFF. Using reference TRBV11-2 and TRBJ1-1 for the parts outside the CDR3, the full variable domain is EAGVAQSPRYKIIEKRQSVAFWCNPISGHATLYWYQQILGQGPKLLIQFQNNGVVDDSQLPKDRFSAERLKGVDSTLKIQPAKLEDSAVYLCASSHSTDTEAFFGQGTRLTVV.

The chain employs TRBV30 and TRBJ1-4; D ambiguous. CDR3 length equals 11 residues. CDR1 and CDR2 from the germline V gene are GTSNPN and SVGIG (reference sequence). The V end lost 2 bases, the J end lost 8 bases, and 6 bases lay between the germline ends. The CDR3: CAWSLGEKLFF. The DNA for the CDR3 is TGTGCCTGGAGTCTCGGGGAAAAACTGTTTTTT.

This chain joins TRBV27 and TRBJ1-5; maybe TRBD1 (5 bases). Germline CDR1 MNHEY, CDR2 SMNVEV (reference sequence). The CDR3 spans 15 residues. V gave up 2 bases and J gave up 7 bases, with 15 bases separating them. In DNA form, the CDR3 reads TGTGCCAGCAGTTTAGCAGGGTCCCGTTCCCAGCCCCAGCATTTT. Encoded protein: CASSLAGSRSQPQHF.

The rearrangement uses TRBV18 and TRBJ1-1; D possibly corresponds to TRBD1 (5 bases). Trimming shortened V by 3 bases and J by 5 bases, and 13 bases separated the two germline ends. CDR3 size: 14 residues. The germline V gene has CDR1 KGHSH and CDR2 LQKENI. CDR3 nucleotides: TGTGCCAGCTCACCGGGAGGTCGGGGGACTGAAGCTTTCTTT. It is translated as CASSPGGRGTEAFF. The whole variable domain, filled in from reference TRBV18 and TRBJ1-1, reads NAGVMQNPRHLVRRRGQEARLRCSPMKGHSHVYWYRQLPEEGLKFMVYLQKENIIDESGMPKERFSAEFPKEGPSILRIQQVVRGDSAAYFCASSPGGRGTEAFFGQGTRLTVV.

This clone came up a few times. This chain links TRBV27 with TRBJ2-7, with 9 positions matching TRBD1. The ends lost 6 bases at V and 6 bases at J; junction bases unmatched: 6. This CDR3 is built from 13 residues. From germline, CDR1 is MNHEY and CDR2 SMNVEV (reference sequence). CDR3 residues: CASRPQGAVEQYV. CDR3 in DNA: TGTGCCAGCAGGCCACAGGGGGCAGTCGAGCAGTACGTC.

V and J are TRBV19 and TRBJ1-2, with a tentative D call TRBD1 (5 bases). CDR1 and CDR2 (germline): LNHDA, SQIVND (reference sequence). V lost 1 base to trimming and J lost 0 bases, with 12 bases between them. This CDR3 has 16 amino acids. Here the CDR3 DNA reads TGTGCCAGTAGTATAGTCAGGATGACAGCTAACTATGGCTACACCTTC. Protein: CASSIVRMTANYGYTF.

The chain combines TRBV15 with TRBJ2-3, with TRBD2 identical over 14 bases. The CDR3 runs 18 residues. V was clipped by 6 bases and J by 3 bases; unmatched bases: 11. CDR1 and CDR2 (germline): LNHNV, YYDKDF (reference sequence). The CDR3 bases are TGTGCCACCAGGGCCGGGACTAGCGGGAGATTGATGACAGATACGCAGTATTTT. This encodes CATRAGTSGRLMTDTQYF.

The J gene is TRBJ2-7, the V gene TRBV20-1; D is possibly TRBD2 (6 bases). Germline values: CDR1 DFQATT, CDR2 SNEGSKA (reference sequence). The CDR3 loop spans 14 amino acids. V was pared by 3 bases and J by 2 bases, with 14 bases between. DNA for the CDR3: TGCAGTGCTAGTGGGGATACGGGGGCCTACGAGCAGTACTTC. It encodes CSASGDTGAYEQYF.

The chain links TRBV28 to TRBJ2-3; 9 bases line up with TRBD2. In germline, CDR1 is MDHEN, CDR2 SYDVKM. The CDR3 runs 16 residues. V dropped 3 bases and J dropped 6; count of bases not matched to a gene: 10. For the CDR3, the DNA is TGTGCCAGCAGTTTGGCCGGACTAGCGATAGGCGATACGCAGTATTTT. Translating it yields CASSLAGLAIGDTQYF. Using reference TRBV28 and TRBJ2-3 for the parts outside the CDR3, the full variable domain is DVKVTQSSRYLVKRTGEKVFLECVQDMDHENMFWYRQDPGLGLRLIYFSYDVKMKEKGDIPEGYSVSREKKERFSLILESASTNQTSMYLCASSLAGLAIGDTQYFGPGTRLTVL.

The chain combines TRBV9 with TRBJ1-3; the D is unclear. This CDR3 is built from 16 residues. Germline-derived CDR1 and CDR2 are SGDLS and YYNGEE. V dropped 0 bases and J dropped 4 bases, with 14 bases sitting between them. The CDR3 here is CASSVDQTKVGNTIYF. Written as DNA, the CDR3 is TGTGCCAGCAGCGTAGATCAGACAAAAGTAGGAAACACCATATATTTT. Full variable domain (outside the CDR3, taken from reference TRBV9 and TRBJ1-3): DSGVTQTPKHLITATGQRVTLRCSPRSGDLSVYWYQQSLDQGLQFLIQYYNGEERAKGNILERFSAQQFPDLHSELNLSSLELGDSALYFCASSVDQTKVGNTIYFGEGSWLTVV.

The V gene is TRBV10-3, the J gene TRBJ2-1, with 7 nucleotides matching TRBD1. In germline, CDR1 is ENHRY, CDR2 SYGVKD. This CDR3 spans 15 amino acids. J was trimmed by 3 bases and V by 2 bases; bases with no gene match: 4. In DNA form, the CDR3 reads TGTGCCATCAGTGAGAGACAGGGAAGCTACAATGAGCAGTTCTTC. Translated, it gives CAISERQGSYNEQFF.